The rows below give T cell receptor beta chains drawn from one sample of a study of blood T cell repertoires in COVID-19. Method: immunoSEQ multiplex PCR; TCRdb's copy keeps in-frame clones and lacks some. The sample lists fewer than 250,000 clones, 88% seen once, with 2.5% to 3% in the top ten. Material for sequencing was peripheral blood. These receptors were collected from a woman aged 55 to 70 with acute or convalescent COVID-19. Each CDR3 is given without its conserved first and last residue. The D gene is left open where the match is weak.

TRBV19,TRBD2,ASSIEPSGNSNEQF
TRBV5-1,.,ASSLTAGPNEKLF
TRBV11-3,.,ASSLVEADTQY
TRBV7-9,.,ASSRDMNTEAF
TRBV6-5,TRBD1,ASSYGTGVRETQY
TRBV19,TRBD2,ASSIAGGSGYNEQF
TRBV19,.,ASNPTARGSHF
TRBV7-8,TRBD2,ASSPPLGGTSGRTRTYNEQF
TRBV6-2/TRBV6-3,.,ASSPSDRAKNIQY
TRBV7-9,TRBD1,ASSPGGTGELF